These T cell receptor beta chains were read from a single sample in a study of T cells in tuberculosis. Method: immunoSEQ multiplex PCR; TCRdb's copy keeps in-frame clones and lacks some. The data contain roughly 61,000 clones, approximately 91% of them singletons. Sequencing was performed on CD1b-GMM tetramer-negative cells sorted from PBMCs. These receptors were obtained from an adult woman with latent tuberculosis. Both conserved end residues are part of each CDR3. A D gene is named only where the DNA matches it firmly. The listing skips clone size in some rows; elsewhere it reads once, few, many or a size class.

NA,TRBV28,TRBJ2-5,NA,CASSTPTVKETQYF,TGTGCCAGCAGTACCCCGACAGTAAAGGAGACCCAGTACTTC
NA,TRBV7-2,TRBJ2-5,TRBD2,CASSLQQRGQETQYF,TGTGCCAGCAGCTTACAGCAGCGGGGCCAGGAGACCCAGTACTTC
NA,TRBV19,TRBJ1-6,TRBD1,CASSIRTGSSPLHF,TGTGCCAGTAGTATCCGGACAGGGAGTTCACCCCTCCACTTT
NA,TRBV7-9,TRBJ2-1,TRBD2,CASSHSGTSGSVEQFF,TGTGCCAGCAGCCACTCCGGGACTAGCGGGAGTGTTGAGCAGTTCTTC
NA,TRBV21-1,TRBJ2-1,NA,CASSKVPASLGSYNEQFF,TGTGCCAGCAGCAAAGTCCCCGCATCGCTAGGCTCCTACAATGAGCAGTTCTTC
NA,TRBV19,TRBJ2-1,NA,CASSIGLAPYNEQFF,TGTGCCAGTAGTATCGGTCTAGCCCCGTACAATGAGCAGTTCTTC
NA,TRBV6-1,TRBJ2-7,TRBD1,CASSGPDRGREQYF,TGTGCCAGCAGTGGACCAGACAGGGGGCGCGAGCAGTACTTC
NA,TRBV9,TRBJ1-4,NA,CASSEGGSTNEKLFF,TGTGCCAGCAGTGAAGGAGGCTCAACTAATGAAAAACTGTTTTTT
once,TRBV28,TRBJ2-1,TRBD2,CASSSWREYWSYNEQFF,TGTGCCAGCAGTTCGTGGCGGGAGTATTGGTCCTACAATGAGCAGTTCTTC
NA,TRBV9,TRBJ1-1,NA,CASSVEGVGVNTEAFF,TGTGCCAGCAGCGTAGAAGGAGTAGGGGTGAACACTGAAGCTTTCTTT
NA,TRBV6-6,TRBJ1-5,NA,CASSYLDYWGNQPQHF,TGTGCCAGCAGTTACCTGGACTATTGGGGCAATCAGCCCCAGCATTTT
NA,TRBV7-9,TRBJ1-3,NA,CASSSTNTISGNTIYF,TGTGCCAGCAGCTCAACCAACACAATCTCTGGAAACACCATATATTTT
few,TRBV6-6,TRBJ1-2,NA,CASSFGTRSNYGYTF,TGTGCCAGCAGTTTTGGAACGAGGTCTAACTATGGCTACACCTTC
NA,TRBV6-1,TRBJ1-3,NA,CASRNSIVSGNTIYF,TGTGCCAGCAGGAACAGCATCGTCTCTGGAAACACCATATATTTT
NA,TRBV27,TRBJ1-6,TRBD1,CASSSRGQGNSPLHF,TGTGCCAGCAGTTCGCGAGGACAGGGCAACTCACCCCTCCACTTT
NA,TRBV28,TRBJ1-1,NA,CASTSSTEAFF,TGTGCCAGCACTTCGAGCACTGAAGCTTTCTTT
few,TRBV2,TRBJ2-7,NA,CASSASRVIYEQYF,TGTGCCAGCAGTGCTTCGCGGGTAATTTACGAGCAGTACTTC